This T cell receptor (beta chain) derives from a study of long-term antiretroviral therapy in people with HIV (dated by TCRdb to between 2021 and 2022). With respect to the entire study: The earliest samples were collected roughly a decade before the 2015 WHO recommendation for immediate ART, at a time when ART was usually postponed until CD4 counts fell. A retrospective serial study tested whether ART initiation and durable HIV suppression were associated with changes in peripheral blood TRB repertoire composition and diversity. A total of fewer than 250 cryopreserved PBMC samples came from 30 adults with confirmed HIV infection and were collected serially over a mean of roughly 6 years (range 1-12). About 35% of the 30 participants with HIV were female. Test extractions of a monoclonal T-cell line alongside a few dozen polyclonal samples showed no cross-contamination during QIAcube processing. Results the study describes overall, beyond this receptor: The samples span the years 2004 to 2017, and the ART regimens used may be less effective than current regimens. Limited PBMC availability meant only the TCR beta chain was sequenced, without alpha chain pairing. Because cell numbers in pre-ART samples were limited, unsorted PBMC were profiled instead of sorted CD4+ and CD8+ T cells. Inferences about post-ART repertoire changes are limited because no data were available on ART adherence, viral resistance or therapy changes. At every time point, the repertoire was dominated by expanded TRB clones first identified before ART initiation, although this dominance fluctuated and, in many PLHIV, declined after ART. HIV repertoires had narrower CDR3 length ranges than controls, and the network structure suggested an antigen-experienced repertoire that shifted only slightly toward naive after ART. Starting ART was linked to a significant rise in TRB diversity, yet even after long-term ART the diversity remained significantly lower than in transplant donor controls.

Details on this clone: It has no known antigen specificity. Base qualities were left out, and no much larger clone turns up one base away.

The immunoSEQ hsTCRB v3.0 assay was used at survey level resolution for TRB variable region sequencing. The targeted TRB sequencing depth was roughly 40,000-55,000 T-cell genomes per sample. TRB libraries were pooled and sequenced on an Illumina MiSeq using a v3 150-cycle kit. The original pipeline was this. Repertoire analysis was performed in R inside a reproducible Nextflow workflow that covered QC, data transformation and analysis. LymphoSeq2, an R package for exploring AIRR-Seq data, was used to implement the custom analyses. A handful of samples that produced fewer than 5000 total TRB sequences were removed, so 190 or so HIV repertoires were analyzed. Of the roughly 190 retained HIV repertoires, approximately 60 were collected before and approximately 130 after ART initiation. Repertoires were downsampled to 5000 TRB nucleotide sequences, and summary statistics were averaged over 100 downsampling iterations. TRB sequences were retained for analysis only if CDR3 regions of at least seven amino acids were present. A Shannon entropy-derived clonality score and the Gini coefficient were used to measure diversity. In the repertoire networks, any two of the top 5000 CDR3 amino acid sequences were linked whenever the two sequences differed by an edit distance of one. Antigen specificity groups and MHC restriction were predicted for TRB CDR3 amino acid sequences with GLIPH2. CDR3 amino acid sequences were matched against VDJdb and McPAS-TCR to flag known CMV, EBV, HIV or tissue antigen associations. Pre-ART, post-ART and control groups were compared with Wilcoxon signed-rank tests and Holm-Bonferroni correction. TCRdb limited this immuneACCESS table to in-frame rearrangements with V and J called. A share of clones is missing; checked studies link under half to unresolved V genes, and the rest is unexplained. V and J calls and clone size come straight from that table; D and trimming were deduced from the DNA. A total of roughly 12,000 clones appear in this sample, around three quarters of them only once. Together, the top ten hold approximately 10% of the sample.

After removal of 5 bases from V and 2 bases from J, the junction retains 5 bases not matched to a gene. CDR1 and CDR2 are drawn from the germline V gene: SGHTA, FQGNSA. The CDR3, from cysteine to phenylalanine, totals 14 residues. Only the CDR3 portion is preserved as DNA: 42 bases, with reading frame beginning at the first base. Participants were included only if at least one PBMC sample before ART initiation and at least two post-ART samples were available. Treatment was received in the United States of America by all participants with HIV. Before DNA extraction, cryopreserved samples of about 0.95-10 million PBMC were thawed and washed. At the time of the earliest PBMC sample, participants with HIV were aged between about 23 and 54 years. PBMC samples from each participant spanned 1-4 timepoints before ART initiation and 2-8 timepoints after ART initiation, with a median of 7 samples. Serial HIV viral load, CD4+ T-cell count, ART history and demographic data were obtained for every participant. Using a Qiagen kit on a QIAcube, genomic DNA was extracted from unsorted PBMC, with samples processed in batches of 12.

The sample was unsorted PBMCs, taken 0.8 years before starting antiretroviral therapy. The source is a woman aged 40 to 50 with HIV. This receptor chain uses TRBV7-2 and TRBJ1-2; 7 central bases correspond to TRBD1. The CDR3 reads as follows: CASSPSTGNYGYTF. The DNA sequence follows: TGTGCCAGCAGCCCTTCGACAGGGAACTATGGCTACACCTTC. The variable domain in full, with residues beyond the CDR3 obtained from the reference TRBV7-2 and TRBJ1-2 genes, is GAGVSQSPSNKVTEKGKDVELRCDPISGHTALYWYRQSLGQGLEFLIYFQGNSAPDKSGLPSDRFSAERTGGSVSTLTIQRTQQEDSAVYLCASSPSTGNYGYTFGSGTRLTVV.